The following is a T cell receptor beta chain sequence with its context. Assay: immunoSEQ multiplex PCR; the TCRdb copy retains only in-frame clones and omits some. This sample has 75,000 to 100,000 clones; 81% occur once, and the top ten carry 4.4%. This record belongs to a study of blood T cell repertoires in COVID-19. The sequence derives from a man in his sixties with acute or convalescent COVID-19. The sample was peripheral blood.

The CDR3 DNA follows: TGTGCCAGCAGCCTCACAGCGGGCCCTCTCGAGCAGTACTTC. It yields the protein CASSLTAGPLEQYF. The chain uses TRBV7-2 and TRBJ2-7, with a weak D call TRBD2 (6 bases). Germline V gene sequence: CDR1 SGHTA, CDR2 FQGNSA. CDR3 length: 14 amino acids. V was trimmed by 5 bases and J by 6 bases, leaving 17 bases between them.